This T cell receptor beta chain was profiled in a study of CD8 T cells in Susac syndrome. Trimming removed 7 bases from V and 4 bases from J, with 15 bases in between. Germline CDR1 SNHLY, CDR2 FYNNEI. The CDR3 loop spans 14 amino acids. Reverse transcription of roughly 0.45 to 1 ug RNA was carried out with random hexamers. Coverage of TCR beta CDR3 amplification by immunoSEQ multiplex PCR extended to 54 Vbeta and 13 Jbeta. MiXCR was run by TCRdb on the immunoSEQ multiplex PCR reads, yielding one entry per CDR3 protein. Among tens of thousands of distinct CDR3 sequences listed, approximately 92% were seen once. TCR beta sequences were obtained from blood CD8+ and CD4+ T cells. The healthy controls were matched to patients by age and sex. Negative isolation was used for CD8+ and CD4+ T cells, and FACS enrichment was applied to TEMRA cells.

This TCR derives from a human donor in good health. The sequencing sample was made of CD8+ T cells from PBMCs. This chain joins TRBV2 and TRBJ2-3; D possibly matches TRBD1 or TRBD2 (6 bases each). For the CDR3, the DNA is TGTGCCAGCAAGTCCGGGGGCAGGGCAGATACGCAGTATTTT. Translating gives CASKSGGRADTQYF. The full variable domain, completed using reference TRBV2 and TRBJ2-3, is EPEVTQTPSHQVTQMGQEVILRCVPISNHLYFYWYRQILGQKVEFLVSFYNNEISEKSEIFDDQFSVERPDGSNFTLKIRSTKLEDSAMYFCASKSGGRADTQYFGPGTRLTVL.